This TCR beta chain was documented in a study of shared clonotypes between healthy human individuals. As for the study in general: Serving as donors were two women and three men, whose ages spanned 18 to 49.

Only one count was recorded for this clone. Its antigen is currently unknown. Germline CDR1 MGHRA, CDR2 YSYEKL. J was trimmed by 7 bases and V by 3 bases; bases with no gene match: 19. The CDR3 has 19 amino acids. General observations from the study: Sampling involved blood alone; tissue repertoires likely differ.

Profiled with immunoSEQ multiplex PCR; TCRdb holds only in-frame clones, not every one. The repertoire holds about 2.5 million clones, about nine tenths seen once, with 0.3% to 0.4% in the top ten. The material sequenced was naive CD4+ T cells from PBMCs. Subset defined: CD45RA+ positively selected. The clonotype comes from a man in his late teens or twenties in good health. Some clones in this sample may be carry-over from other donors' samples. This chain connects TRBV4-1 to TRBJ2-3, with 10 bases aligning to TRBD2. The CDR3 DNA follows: TGCGCCAGCAGCCACACCCCGGATTTAGGGGCTAGCGGGAGAAATACGCAGTATTTT. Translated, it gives CASSHTPDLGASGRNTQYF.